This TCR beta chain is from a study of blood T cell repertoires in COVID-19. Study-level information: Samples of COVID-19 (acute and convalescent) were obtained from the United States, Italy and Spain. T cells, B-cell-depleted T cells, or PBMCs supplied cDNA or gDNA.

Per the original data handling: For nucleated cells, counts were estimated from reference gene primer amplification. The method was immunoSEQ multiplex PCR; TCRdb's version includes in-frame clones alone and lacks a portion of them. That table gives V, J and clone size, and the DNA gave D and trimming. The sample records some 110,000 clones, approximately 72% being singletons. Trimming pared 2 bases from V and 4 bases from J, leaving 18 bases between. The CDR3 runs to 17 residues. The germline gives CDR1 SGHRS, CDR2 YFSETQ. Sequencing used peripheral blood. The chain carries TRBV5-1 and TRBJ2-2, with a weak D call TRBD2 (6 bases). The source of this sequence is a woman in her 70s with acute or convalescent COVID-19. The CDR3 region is CASSFPRGEAGTGELFF. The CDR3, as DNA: TGCGCCAGCAGCTTTCCCCGAGGGGAGGCGGGCACCGGGGAGCTGTTTTTT.